This paragraph covers one TCR beta chain sequence. The antigen remains unidentified. The source of the sample is a study of shared clonotypes between healthy human individuals. This CDR3 has 17 amino acids. Germline-derived CDR1 and CDR2 are SGHRS and YFSETQ. The ends were cut back, 0 bases at V and 0 bases at J, with 13 bases in the middle. Study conclusions and caveats: A handful of donors shared around 5.1% of their naive CD4 clonotypes. Non-shared clonotypes were found to have lower generation probabilities than the clonotypes that were shared by all four of the sorted-subset donors.

This table comes from immunoSEQ multiplex PCR, and its TCRdb copy is limited to in-frame clones, with some not included. The sample yields roughly 1 million clones, approximately 70% seen once. The sequence derives from a man between 18 and 35 years old in good health. Material: memory CD4+ T cells sorted from blood. Sample subset: CD45RA-negative fraction. The rearrangement uses TRBV5-1 and TRBJ1-3; TRBD1 is a possible D gene (6 bases). CDR3 sequence (DNA): TGCGCCAGCAGCTTGGGGGGGCCTTTTAGCTCTGGAAACACCATATATTTT. Amino acids: CASSLGGPFSSGNTIYF.